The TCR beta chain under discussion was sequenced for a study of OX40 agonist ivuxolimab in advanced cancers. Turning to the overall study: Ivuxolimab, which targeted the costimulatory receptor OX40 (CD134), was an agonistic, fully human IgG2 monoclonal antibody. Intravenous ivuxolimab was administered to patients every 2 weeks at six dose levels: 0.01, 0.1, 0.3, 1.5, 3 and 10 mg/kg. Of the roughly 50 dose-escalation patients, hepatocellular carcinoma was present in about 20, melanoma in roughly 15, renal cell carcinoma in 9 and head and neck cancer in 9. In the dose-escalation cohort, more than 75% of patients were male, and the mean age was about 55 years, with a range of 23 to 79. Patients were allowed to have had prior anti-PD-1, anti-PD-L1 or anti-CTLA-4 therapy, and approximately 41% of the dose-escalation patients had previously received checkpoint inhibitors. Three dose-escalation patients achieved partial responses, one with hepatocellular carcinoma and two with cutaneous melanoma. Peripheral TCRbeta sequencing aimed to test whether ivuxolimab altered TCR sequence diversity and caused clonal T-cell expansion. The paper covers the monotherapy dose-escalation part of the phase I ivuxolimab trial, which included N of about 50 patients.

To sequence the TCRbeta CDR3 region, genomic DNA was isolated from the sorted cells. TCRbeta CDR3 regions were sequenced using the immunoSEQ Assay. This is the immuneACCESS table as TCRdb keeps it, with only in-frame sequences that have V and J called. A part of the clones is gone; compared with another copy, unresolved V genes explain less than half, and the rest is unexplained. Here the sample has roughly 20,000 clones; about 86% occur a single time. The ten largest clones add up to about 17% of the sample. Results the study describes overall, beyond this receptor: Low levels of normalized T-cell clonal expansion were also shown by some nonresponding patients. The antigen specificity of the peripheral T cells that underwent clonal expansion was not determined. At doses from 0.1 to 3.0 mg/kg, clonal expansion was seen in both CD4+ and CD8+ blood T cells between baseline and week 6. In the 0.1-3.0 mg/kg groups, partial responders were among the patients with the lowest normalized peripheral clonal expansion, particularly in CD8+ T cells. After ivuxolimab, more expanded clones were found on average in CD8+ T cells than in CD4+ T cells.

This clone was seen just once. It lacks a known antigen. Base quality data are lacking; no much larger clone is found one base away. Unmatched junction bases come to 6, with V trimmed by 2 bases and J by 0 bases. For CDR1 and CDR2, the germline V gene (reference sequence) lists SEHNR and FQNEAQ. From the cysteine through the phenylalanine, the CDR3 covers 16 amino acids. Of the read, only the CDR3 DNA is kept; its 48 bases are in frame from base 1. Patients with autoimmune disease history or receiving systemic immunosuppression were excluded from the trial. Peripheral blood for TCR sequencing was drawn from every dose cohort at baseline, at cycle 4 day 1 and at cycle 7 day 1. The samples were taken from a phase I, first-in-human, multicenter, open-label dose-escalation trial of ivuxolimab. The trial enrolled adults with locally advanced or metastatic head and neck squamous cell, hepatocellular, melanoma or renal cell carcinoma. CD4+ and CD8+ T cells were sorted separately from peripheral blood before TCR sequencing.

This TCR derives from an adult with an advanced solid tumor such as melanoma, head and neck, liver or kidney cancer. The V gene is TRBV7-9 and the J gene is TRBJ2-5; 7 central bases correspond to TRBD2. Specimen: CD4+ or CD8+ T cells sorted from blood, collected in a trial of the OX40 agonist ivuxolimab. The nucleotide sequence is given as TGTGCCAGCAGCTTATTAGGGAGGGACGACCAAGAGACCCAGTACTTC. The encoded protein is CASSLLGRDDQETQYF. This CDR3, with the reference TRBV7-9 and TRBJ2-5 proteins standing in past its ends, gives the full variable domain DTGVSQNPRHKITKRGQNVTFRCDPISEHNRLYWYRQTLGQGPEFLTYFQNEAQLEKSRLLSDRFSAERPKGSFSTLEIQRTEQGDSAMYLCASSLLGRDDQETQYFGPGTRLLVL.